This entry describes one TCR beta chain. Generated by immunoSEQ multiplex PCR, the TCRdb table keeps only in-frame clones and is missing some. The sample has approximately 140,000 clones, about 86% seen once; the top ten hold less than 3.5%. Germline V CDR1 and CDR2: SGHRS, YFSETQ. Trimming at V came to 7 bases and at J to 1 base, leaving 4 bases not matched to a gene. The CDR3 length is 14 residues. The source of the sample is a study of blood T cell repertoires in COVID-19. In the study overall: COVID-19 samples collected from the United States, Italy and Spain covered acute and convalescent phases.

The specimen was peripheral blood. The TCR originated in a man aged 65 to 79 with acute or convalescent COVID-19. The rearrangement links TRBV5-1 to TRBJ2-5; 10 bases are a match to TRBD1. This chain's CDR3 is CASDGTGAQETQYF. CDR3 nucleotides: TGCGCCAGCGACGGGACAGGGGCCCAAGAGACCCAGTACTTC.